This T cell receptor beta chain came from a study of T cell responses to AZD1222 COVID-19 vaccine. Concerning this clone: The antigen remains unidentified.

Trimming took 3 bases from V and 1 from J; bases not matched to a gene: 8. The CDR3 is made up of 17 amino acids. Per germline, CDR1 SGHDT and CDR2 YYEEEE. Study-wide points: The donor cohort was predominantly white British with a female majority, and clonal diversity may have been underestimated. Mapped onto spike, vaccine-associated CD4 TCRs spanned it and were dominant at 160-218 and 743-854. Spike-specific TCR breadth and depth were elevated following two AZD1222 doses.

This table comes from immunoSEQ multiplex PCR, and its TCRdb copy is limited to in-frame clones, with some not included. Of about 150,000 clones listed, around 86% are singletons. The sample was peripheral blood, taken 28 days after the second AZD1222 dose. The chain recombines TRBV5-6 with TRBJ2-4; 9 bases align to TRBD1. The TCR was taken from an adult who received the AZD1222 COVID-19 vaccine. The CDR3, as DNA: TGTGCCAGCAGCTGGAACAGGGGGCGATGGGCCAAAAACATTCAGTACTTC. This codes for CASSWNRGRWAKNIQYF.